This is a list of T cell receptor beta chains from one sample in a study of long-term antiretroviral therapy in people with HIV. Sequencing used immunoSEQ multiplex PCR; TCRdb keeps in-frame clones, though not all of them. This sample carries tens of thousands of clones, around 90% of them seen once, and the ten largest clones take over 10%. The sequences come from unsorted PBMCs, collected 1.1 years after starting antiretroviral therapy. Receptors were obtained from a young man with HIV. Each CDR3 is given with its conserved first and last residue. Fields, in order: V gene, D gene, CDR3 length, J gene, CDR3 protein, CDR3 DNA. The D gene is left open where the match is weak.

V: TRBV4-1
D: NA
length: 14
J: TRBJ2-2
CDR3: CASSQIGNTGELFF
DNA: TGCGCCAGCAGCCAGATCGGAAATACCGGGGAGCTGTTTTTT

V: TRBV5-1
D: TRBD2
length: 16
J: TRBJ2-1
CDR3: CASSQPRLAGYNEQFF
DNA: TGCGCCAGCAGCCAACCTCGACTAGCGGGATACAATGAGCAGTTCTTC

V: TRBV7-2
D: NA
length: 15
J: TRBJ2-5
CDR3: CASSSNNPRVGAQYF
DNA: TGTGCCAGCAGCTCTAACAATCCCCGCGTTGGGGCCCAGTACTTC

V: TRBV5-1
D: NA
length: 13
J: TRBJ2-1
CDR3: CASSLTGYNEQFF
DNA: TGCGCCAGCAGCTTGACAGGGTACAATGAGCAGTTCTTC

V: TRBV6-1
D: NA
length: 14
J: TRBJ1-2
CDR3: CASSLPTANYGYTF
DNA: TGTGCCAGCAGTTTACCGACGGCTAACTATGGCTACACCTTC

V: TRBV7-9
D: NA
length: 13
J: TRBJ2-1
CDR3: CASSRSSYNEQFF
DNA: TGTGCCAGCAGCAGGAGCTCCTACAATGAGCAGTTCTTC

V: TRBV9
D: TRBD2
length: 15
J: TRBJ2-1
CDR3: CASSVAGLARGEQFF
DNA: TGTGCCAGCAGCGTAGCGGGACTAGCGAGAGGTGAGCAGTTCTTC

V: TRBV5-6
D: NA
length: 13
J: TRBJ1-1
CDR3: CASSLGSSTEAFF
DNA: TGTGCCAGCAGCTTGGGGTCTTCCACTGAAGCTTTCTTT

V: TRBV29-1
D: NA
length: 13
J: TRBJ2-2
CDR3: CSVERRGARELFF
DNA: TGCAGCGTTGAGAGGAGAGGGGCCCGGGAGCTGTTTTTT

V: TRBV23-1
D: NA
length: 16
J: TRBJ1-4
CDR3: CASSQSFGETREKLFF
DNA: TGCGCCAGCAGTCAATCTTTTGGGGAAACCAGGGAAAAACTGTTTTTT

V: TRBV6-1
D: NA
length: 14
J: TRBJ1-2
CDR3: CASSEGWSVYGYTF
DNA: TGTGCCAGCAGTGAAGGTTGGTCAGTCTATGGCTACACCTTC

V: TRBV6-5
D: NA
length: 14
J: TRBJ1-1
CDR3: CASGNIGLNTEAFF
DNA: TGTGCCAGCGGCAACATTGGGCTAAACACTGAAGCTTTCTTT

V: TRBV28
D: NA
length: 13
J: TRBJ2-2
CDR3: CASSFRGTGELFF
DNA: TGTGCCAGCAGTTTCAGGGGAACCGGGGAGCTGTTTTTT

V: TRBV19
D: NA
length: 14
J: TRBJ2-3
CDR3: CASSISQFTDTQYF
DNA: TGTGCCAGTAGTATTAGTCAGTTCACAGATACGCAGTATTTT

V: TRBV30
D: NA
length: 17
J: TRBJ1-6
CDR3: CAWSVLGSGTSVSPLHF
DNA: TGTGCCTGGAGTGTACTGGGGAGTGGGACCTCCGTATCACCCCTCCACTTT

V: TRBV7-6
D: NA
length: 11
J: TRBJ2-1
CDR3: CASSSANEQFF
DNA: TGTGCCAGCAGCTCAGCCAATGAGCAGTTCTTC

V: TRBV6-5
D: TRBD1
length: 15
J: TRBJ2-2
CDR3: CASSPGTGSTGELFF
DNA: TGTGCCAGCAGTCCCGGGACAGGGAGCACCGGGGAGCTGTTTTTT

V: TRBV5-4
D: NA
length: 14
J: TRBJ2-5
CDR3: CASSSRGTQETQYF
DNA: TGTGCCAGCAGCTCCCGGGGTACCCAAGAGACCCAGTACTTC

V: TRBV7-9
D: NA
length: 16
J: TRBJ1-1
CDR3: CASSLRPGATNTEAFF
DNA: TGTGCCAGCAGCTTACGGCCAGGGGCCACGAACACTGAAGCTTTCTTT

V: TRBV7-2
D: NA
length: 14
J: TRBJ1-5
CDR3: CASSYQGGNQPQHF
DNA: TGTGCCAGCAGCTACCAGGGTGGCAATCAGCCCCAGCATTTT

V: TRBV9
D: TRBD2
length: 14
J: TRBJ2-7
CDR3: CASSVEVAGYEQYF
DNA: TGTGCCAGCAGCGTAGAAGTAGCGGGCTACGAGCAGTACTTC

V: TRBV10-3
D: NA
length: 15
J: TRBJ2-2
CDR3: CAISDQGSNTGELFF
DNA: TGTGCCATCAGTGATCAGGGATCGAACACCGGGGAGCTGTTTTTT

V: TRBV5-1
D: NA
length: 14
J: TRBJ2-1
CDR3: CASSFTGWGNEQFF
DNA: TGCGCCAGCAGCTTTACGGGGTGGGGCAATGAGCAGTTCTTC

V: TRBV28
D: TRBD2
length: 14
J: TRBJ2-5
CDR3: CASSLGLAWETQYF
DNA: TGTGCCAGCAGTCTGGGACTAGCTTGGGAGACCCAGTACTTC

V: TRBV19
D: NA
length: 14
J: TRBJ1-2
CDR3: CASSTWGTRYGYTF
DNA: TGTGCCAGTAGTACCTGGGGGACGAGATATGGCTACACCTTC

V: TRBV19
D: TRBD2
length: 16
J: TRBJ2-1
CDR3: CASSSGLAGPYNEQFF
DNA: TGTGCCAGTAGCTCGGGACTAGCGGGACCCTACAATGAGCAGTTCTTC

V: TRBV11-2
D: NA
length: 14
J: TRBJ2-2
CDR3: CASRRGRNTGELFF
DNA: TGTGCCAGCAGGAGGGGGAGAAACACCGGGGAGCTGTTTTTT

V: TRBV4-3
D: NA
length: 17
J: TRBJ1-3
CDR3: CASSQDRVGSSTNTIYF
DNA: TGCGCCAGCAGCCAAGATCGGGTTGGCAGTAGTACGAACACCATATATTTT